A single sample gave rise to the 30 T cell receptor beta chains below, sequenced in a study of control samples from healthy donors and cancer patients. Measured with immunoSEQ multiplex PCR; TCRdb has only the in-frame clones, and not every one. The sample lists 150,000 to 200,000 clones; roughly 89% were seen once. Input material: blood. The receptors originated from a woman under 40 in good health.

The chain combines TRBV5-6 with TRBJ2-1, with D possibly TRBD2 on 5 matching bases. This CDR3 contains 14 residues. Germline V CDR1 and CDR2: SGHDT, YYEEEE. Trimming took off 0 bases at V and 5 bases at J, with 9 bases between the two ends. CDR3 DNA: TGTGCCAGCAGCTTGGGAAGGACTGACAATGAGCAGTTCTTC. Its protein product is CASSLGRTDNEQFF.

The CDR3 coding sequence is TGTGCCAGCACAGGGGGGGAAAAACTGTTTTTT. Translation: CASTGGEKLFF. This chain joins TRBV11-2 and TRBJ1-4; 7 nucleotides align to TRBD1. V shed 7 bases, J shed 8 bases, and the junction held 1 base outside the gene matches. The CDR3 is 11 amino acids. Germline V gene sequence: CDR1 SGHAT, CDR2 FQNNGV.

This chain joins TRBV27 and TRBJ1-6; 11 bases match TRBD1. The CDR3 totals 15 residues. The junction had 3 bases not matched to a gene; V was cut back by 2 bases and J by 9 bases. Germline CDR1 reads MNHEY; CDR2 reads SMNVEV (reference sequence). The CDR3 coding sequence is TGTGCCAGCAGTTTAGGGACAGGGGGGGTTTCACCCCTCCACTTT. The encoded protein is CASSLGTGGVSPLHF.

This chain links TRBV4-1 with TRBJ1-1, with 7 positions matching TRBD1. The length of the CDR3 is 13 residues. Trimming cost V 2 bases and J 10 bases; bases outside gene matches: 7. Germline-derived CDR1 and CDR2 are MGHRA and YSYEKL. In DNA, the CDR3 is TGCGCCAGCAGCCAAACCTCCCGGGACAGAGCTTTCTTT. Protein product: CASSQTSRDRAFF.

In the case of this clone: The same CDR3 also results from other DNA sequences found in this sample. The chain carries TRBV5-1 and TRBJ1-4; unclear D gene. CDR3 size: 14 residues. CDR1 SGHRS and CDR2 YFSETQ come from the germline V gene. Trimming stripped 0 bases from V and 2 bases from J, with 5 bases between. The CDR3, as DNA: TGCGCCAGCAGCTTGGGGGAGACTAATGAAAAACTGTTTTTT. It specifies CASSLGETNEKLFF.

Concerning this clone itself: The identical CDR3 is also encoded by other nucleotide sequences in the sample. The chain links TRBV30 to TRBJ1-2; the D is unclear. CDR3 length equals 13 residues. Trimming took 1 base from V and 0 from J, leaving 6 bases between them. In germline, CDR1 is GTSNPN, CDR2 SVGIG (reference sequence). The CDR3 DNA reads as TGTGCCTGGAGTGGGGTACCTAACTATGGCTACACCTTC. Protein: CAWSGVPNYGYTF.

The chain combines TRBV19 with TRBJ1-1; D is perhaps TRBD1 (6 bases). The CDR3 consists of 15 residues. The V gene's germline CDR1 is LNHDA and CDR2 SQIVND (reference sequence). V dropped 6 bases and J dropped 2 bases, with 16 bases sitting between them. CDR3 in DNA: TGTGCCAGTAGGACGGGGGGCGGATTAAACACTGAAGCTTTCTTT. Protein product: CASRTGGGLNTEAFF.

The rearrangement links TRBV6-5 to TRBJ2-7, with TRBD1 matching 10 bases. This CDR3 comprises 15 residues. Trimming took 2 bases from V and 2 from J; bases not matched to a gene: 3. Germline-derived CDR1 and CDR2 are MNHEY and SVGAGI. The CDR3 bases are TGTGCCAGCAGTTACCGGGACAGGGGTCCCTACGAGCAGTACTTC. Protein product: CASSYRDRGPYEQYF.

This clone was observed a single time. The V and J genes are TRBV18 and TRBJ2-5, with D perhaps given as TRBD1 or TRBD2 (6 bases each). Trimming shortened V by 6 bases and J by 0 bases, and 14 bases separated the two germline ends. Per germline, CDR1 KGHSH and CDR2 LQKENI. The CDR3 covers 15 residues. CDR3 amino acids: CASSRDPGDQETQYF. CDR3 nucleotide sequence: TGTGCCAGCTCGCGGGACCCAGGGGACCAAGAGACCCAGTACTTC.

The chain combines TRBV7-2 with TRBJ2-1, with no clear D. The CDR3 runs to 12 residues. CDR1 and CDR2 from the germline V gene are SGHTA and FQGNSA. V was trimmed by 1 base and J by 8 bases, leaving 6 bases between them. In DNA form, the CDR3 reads TGTGCCAGCAGCTTAGTAGGTTATGAGCAGTTCTTC. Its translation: CASSLVGYEQFF.

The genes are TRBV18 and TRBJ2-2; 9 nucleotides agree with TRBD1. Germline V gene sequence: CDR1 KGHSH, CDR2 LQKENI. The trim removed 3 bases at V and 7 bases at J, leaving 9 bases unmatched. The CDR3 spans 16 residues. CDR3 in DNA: TGTGCCAGCTCACCTTCCGGGACAGGGAGGAGCGGGGAGCTGTTTTTT. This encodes CASSPSGTGRSGELFF. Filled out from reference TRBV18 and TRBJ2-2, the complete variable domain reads NAGVMQNPRHLVRRRGQEARLRCSPMKGHSHVYWYRQLPEEGLKFMVYLQKENIIDESGMPKERFSAEFPKEGPSILRIQQVVRGDSAAYFCASSPSGTGRSGELFFGEGSRLTVL.

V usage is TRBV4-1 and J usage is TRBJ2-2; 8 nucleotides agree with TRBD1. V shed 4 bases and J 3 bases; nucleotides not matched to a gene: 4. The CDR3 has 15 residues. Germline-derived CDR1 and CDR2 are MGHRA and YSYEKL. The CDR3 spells CASSLATGDTGELFF. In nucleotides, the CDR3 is TGCGCCAGCAGCCTCGCGACAGGGGACACCGGGGAGCTGTTTTTT.

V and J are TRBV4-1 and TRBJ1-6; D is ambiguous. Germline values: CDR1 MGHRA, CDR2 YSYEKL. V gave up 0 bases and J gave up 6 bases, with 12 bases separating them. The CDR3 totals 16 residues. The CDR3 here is CASSQEGGLLNSPLHF. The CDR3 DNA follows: TGCGCCAGCAGCCAAGAAGGAGGCCTTCTTAATTCACCCCTCCACTTT.

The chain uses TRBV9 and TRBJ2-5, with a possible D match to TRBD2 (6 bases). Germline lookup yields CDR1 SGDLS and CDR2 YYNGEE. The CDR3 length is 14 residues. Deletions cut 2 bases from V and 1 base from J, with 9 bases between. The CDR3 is CASSVGGFQETQYF. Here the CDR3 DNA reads TGTGCCAGCAGCGTGGGGGGTTTCCAAGAGACCCAGTACTTC.

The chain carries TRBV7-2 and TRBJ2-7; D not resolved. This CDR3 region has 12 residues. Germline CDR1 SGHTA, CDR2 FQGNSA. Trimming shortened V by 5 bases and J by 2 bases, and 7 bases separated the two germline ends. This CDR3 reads CASSLLAYEQYF. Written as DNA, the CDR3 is TGTGCCAGCAGCCTTCTAGCCTACGAGCAGTACTTC.

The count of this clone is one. The CDR3 DNA follows: TGTGCCAGCAGAGGACTAGCGCTAGATACGCAGTATTTT. This gives the protein CASRGLALDTQYF. The chain joins TRBV2 to TRBJ2-3, with 9 bases lining up with TRBD2. The CDR3 spans 13 residues. The V gene's germline CDR1 is SNHLY and CDR2 FYNNEI. V lost 6 bases and J lost 5; bases outside the gene matches: 3. Together with reference TRBV2 and TRBJ2-3, the CDR3 gives the full variable domain: EPEVTQTPSHQVTQMGQEVILRCVPISNHLYFYWYRQILGQKVEFLVSFYNNEISEKSEIFDDQFSVERPDGSNFTLKIRSTKLEDSAMYFCASRGLALDTQYFGPGTRLTVL.

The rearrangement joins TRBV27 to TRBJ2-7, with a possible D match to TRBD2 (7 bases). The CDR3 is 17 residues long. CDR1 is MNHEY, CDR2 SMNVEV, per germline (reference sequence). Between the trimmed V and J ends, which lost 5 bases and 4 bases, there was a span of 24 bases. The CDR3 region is CASSPGGGASTLYEQYF. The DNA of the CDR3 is TGTGCCAGCAGTCCGGGGGGCGGGGCCTCGACTCTGTACGAGCAGTACTTC.

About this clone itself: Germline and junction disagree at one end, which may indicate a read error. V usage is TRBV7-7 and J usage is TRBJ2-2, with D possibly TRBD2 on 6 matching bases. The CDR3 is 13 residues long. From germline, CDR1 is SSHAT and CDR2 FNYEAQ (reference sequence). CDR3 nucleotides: TGTGCTAGCAGCTTAGCGGCTACCGGGGAGCTGTTTTTT. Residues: CASSLAATGELFF.

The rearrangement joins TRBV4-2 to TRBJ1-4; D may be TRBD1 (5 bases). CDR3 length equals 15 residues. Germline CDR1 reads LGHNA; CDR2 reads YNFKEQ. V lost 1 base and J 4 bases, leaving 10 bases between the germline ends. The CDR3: CASSQVDSDNEKLFF. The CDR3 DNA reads TGTGCCAGCAGCCAAGTAGACAGCGATAATGAAAAACTGTTTTTT.

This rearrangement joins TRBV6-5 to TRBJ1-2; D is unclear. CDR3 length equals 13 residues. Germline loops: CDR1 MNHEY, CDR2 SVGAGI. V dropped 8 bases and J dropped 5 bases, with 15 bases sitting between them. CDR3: CASSDRRPYGYTF. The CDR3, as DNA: TGTGCCAGCTCCGATAGGCGGCCATATGGCTACACCTTC.

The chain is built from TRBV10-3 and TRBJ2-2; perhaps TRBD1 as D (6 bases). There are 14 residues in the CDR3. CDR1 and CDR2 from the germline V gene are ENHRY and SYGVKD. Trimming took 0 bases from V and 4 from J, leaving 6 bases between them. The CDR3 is CAISESTGTGELFF. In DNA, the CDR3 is TGTGCCATCAGTGAGTCGACAGGCACCGGGGAGCTGTTTTTT.

CDR3 protein: CASRRTGGGGEKLFF. The DNA for the CDR3 is TGTGCCAGCAGGAGGACAGGGGGAGGAGGTGAAAAACTGTTTTTT. The chain couples TRBV6-5 to TRBJ1-4; 10 nucleotides match TRBD1. The J segment lost 7 bases and the V segment lost 6 bases, leaving 8 bases of the junction unmatched. There are 15 residues in the CDR3. Per the germline V gene, CDR1 is MNHEY and CDR2 is SVGAGI.

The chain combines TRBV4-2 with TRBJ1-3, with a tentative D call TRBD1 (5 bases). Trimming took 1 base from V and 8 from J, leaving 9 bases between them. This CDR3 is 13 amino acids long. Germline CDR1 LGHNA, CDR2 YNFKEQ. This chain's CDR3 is CASSQAGRDTIYF. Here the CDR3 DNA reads TGTGCCAGCAGCCAAGCAGGGAGGGACACCATATATTTT.

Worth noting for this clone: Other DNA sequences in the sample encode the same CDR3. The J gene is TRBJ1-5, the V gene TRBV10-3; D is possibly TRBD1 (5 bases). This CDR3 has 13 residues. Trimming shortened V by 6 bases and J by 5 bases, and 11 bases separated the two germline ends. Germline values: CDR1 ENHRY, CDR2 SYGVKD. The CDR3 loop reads CAISGTGDQPQHF. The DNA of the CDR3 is TGTGCCATCAGCGGTACGGGGGATCAGCCCCAGCATTTT.

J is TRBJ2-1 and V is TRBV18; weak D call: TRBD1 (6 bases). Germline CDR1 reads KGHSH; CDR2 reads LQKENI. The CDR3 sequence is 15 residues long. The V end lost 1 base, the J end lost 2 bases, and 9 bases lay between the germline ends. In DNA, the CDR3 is TGTGCCAGCTCACCACGGGACAAACCCTACAATGAGCAGTTCTTC. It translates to CASSPRDKPYNEQFF. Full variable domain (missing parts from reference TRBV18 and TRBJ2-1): NAGVMQNPRHLVRRRGQEARLRCSPMKGHSHVYWYRQLPEEGLKFMVYLQKENIIDESGMPKERFSAEFPKEGPSILRIQQVVRGDSAAYFCASSPRDKPYNEQFFGPGTRLTVL.

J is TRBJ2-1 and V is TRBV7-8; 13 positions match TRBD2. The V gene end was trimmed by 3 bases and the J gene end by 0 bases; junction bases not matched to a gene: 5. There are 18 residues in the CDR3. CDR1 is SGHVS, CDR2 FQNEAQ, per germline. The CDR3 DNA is TGTGCCAGCAGCTTCGGGACTAGCGGGGCCGGCTCCTACAATGAGCAGTTCTTC. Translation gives CASSFGTSGAGSYNEQFF.

In DNA form, the CDR3 reads TGTGCCAGCAGCCCCGGACAGGGCTATGGCTACACCTTC. Its protein is CASSPGQGYGYTF. The chain is built from TRBV7-3 and TRBJ1-2; 8 nucleotides agree with TRBD1. CDR3 length equals 13 residues. V gave up 5 bases and J gave up 4 bases; unmatched junction bases: 3. Germline V lookup: CDR1 SGHTA, CDR2 FQGTGA. Drawing the rest from reference TRBV7-3 and TRBJ1-2, the complete variable domain is GAGVSQTPSNKVTEKGKYVELRCDPISGHTALYWYRQSLGQGPEFLIYFQGTGAADDSGLPNDRFFAVRPEGSVSTLKIQRTERGDSAVYLCASSPGQGYGYTFGSGTRLTVV.

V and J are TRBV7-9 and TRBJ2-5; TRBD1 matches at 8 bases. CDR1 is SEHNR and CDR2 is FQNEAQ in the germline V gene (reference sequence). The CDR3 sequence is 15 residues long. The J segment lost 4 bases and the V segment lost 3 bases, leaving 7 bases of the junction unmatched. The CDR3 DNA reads TGTGCCAGCAGCTTGACAGGGGTCAGTTCAGAGACCCAGTACTTC. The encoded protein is CASSLTGVSSETQYF.

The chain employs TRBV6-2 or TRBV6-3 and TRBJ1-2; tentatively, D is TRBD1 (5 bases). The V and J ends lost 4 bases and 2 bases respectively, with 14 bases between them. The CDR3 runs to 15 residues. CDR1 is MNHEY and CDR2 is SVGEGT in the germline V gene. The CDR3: CASSFAGRGNYGYTF. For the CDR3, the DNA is TGTGCCAGCAGTTTTGCCGGTCGGGGGAACTATGGCTACACCTTC.

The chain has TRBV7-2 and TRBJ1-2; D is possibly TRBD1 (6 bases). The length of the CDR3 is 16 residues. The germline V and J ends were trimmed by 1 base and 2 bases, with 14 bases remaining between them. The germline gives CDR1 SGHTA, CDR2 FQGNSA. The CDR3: CASSLVPGVGNYGYTF. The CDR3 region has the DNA TGTGCCAGCAGCTTAGTTCCAGGGGTCGGCAACTATGGCTACACCTTC.